This T cell receptor (beta chain) was found in a study of identical twins' blood T cells. This clonotype occurred a few times. TCRdb ran MiXCR on the 5' RACE reads and lists one entry per CDR3 protein. This table has roughly 340,000 distinct CDR3 sequences, 25% to 35% appearing once. Germline loops: CDR1 LGHDT, CDR2 YNNKEL (reference sequence). CDR3 length equals 15 residues. Trimming removed 3 bases from V and 2 bases from J, with 12 bases in between. The sample comprised PBMCs. This chain uses TRBV3-1 with TRBJ2-3, with a weak D call TRBD2 (5 bases). The TCR sequence derives from a woman between 18 and 50 years old in good health. CDR3: CASSQPSRNTDTQYF. CDR3 DNA: TGTGCCAGCAGCCAGCCTAGCCGGAACACAGATACGCAGTATTTT.